These T cell receptor beta chains were read from a single sample in a study of chemoradiotherapy in HPV16-positive cancers. This table comes from immunoSEQ multiplex PCR, and its TCRdb copy is limited to in-frame clones, with some not included. The sample shows about 68,000 clones, roughly 90% of them seen only once. Material: blood, obtained from a patient who underwent chemoradiotherapy. The receptors come from a human donor with HPV-associated anogenital cancer. CDR3s include the opening cysteine and the closing phenylalanine or tryptophan. Each record gives: J gene, D gene, V gene, clone size, CDR3 DNA, CDR3 protein. D genes are given only for firm matches. Size tells how often a clone was seen (once, few, many) or the class of an expanded clone, and some rows leave it out.

j_gene: TRBJ1-1
d_gene: -
v_gene: TRBV10-1
abundance: -
CDR3nt: TGCGCCAGCAGTGAGTCAAGTGAGGGTGGCACTGAAGCTTTCTTT
CDR3aa: CASSESSEGGTEAFF

j_gene: TRBJ1-5
d_gene: TRBD1
v_gene: TRBV19
abundance: -
CDR3nt: TGTGCCAGTAGTATCCAAGACAGGGGGAATCAGCCCCAGCATTTT
CDR3aa: CASSIQDRGNQPQHF

j_gene: TRBJ2-6
d_gene: -
v_gene: TRBV4-2
abundance: -
CDR3nt: TGTGCCAGCAGCCCCGAACCCTCCCCACGGGGGCTGAGGCCCTCTGGGGCCAACGTCCTGACTTTC
CDR3aa: CASSPEPSPRGLRPSGANVLTF

j_gene: TRBJ1-1
d_gene: -
v_gene: TRBV10-3
abundance: -
CDR3nt: TGTGCCATCAGTGAGGGGGTCGAGGGGAACACTGAAGCTTTCTTT
CDR3aa: CAISEGVEGNTEAFF

j_gene: TRBJ1-4
d_gene: -
v_gene: TRBV16
abundance: once
CDR3nt: TGTGCCAGCAGCCAATCTAAGGGATATCGCGAAAAACTGTTTTTT
CDR3aa: CASSQSKGYREKLFF

j_gene: TRBJ2-1
d_gene: TRBD1
v_gene: TRBV19
abundance: -
CDR3nt: TGTGCCAGTAGTAGGGACAGGGGGTCCTACAATGAGCAGTTCTTC
CDR3aa: CASSRDRGSYNEQFF

j_gene: TRBJ1-6
d_gene: -
v_gene: TRBV11-2
abundance: -
CDR3nt: TGTGCCAGCAGCTTAGATCAGGGCAGGTCTTATAATTCACCCCTCCACTTT
CDR3aa: CASSLDQGRSYNSPLHF

j_gene: TRBJ1-5
d_gene: -
v_gene: TRBV2
abundance: -
CDR3nt: TGTGCCAGTTCACCGAGTCGGCAGCCCCAGCATTTT
CDR3aa: CASSPSRQPQHF

j_gene: TRBJ2-1
d_gene: -
v_gene: TRBV10-2
abundance: -
CDR3nt: TGCGCCAGCAGTAGCCAATCTACAGGCCCCAATGAGCAGTTCTTC
CDR3aa: CASSSQSTGPNEQFF

j_gene: TRBJ2-5
d_gene: TRBD1
v_gene: TRBV5-4
abundance: -
CDR3nt: TGTGCCAGCAGCCGGGACAGGCAAGAGACCCAGTACTTC
CDR3aa: CASSRDRQETQYF

j_gene: TRBJ2-5
d_gene: -
v_gene: TRBV4-1
abundance: -
CDR3nt: TGCGCCAGCAGCTACCGGGACTTCCCCACAATGGGCGAGACCCAGTACTTC
CDR3aa: CASSYRDFPTMGETQYF

j_gene: TRBJ1-1
d_gene: TRBD1
v_gene: TRBV19
abundance: -
CDR3nt: TGTGCCAGTAGTACCCGACAGGGATACGGCACTGAAGCTTTCTTT
CDR3aa: CASSTRQGYGTEAFF

j_gene: TRBJ2-1
d_gene: -
v_gene: TRBV19
abundance: -
CDR3nt: TGTGCCAGTAGCGTTACCGGGTCTTACAATGAGCAGTTCTTC
CDR3aa: CASSVTGSYNEQFF

j_gene: TRBJ1-2
d_gene: -
v_gene: TRBV29-1
abundance: -
CDR3nt: TGCAGCGTTGAATTTCGGACCGAGAATAACTATGGCTACACCTTC
CDR3aa: CSVEFRTENNYGYTF

j_gene: TRBJ2-1
d_gene: -
v_gene: TRBV7-2
abundance: -
CDR3nt: TGTGCCAGCAGCTTAGCAGGGAAGCAGTTCTTC
CDR3aa: CASSLAGKQFF

j_gene: TRBJ1-2
d_gene: -
v_gene: TRBV18
abundance: -
CDR3nt: TGTGCCAGCTCACCACCGGAGGGGATCTATGGCTACACCTTC
CDR3aa: CASSPPEGIYGYTF

j_gene: TRBJ2-7
d_gene: -
v_gene: TRBV7-6
abundance: -
CDR3nt: TGTGCCAGCAGCTTAGGGTCGAGGGGGGGGAGCTCCTACGAGCAGTACTTC
CDR3aa: CASSLGSRGGSSYEQYF

j_gene: TRBJ2-7
d_gene: -
v_gene: TRBV28
abundance: -
CDR3nt: TGTGCCAGCAGTGCCCCCGTAGGGAGCTACGAGCAGTACTTC
CDR3aa: CASSAPVGSYEQYF

j_gene: TRBJ2-7
d_gene: TRBD1
v_gene: TRBV10-3
abundance: -
CDR3nt: TGTGCCATCAGAGGGACAGACTACGAGCAGTACTTC
CDR3aa: CAIRGTDYEQYF

j_gene: TRBJ1-5
d_gene: -
v_gene: TRBV7-2
abundance: once
CDR3nt: TGTGCCAGCAGCTTGGCAGGGATACCAGTCAATCAGCCCCAGCATTTT
CDR3aa: CASSLAGIPVNQPQHF

j_gene: TRBJ1-4
d_gene: -
v_gene: TRBV28
abundance: -
CDR3nt: TGTGCCGGGGGACAAAGGCATGAAAAACTGTTTTTT
CDR3aa: CAGGQRHEKLFF

j_gene: TRBJ1-6
d_gene: TRBD1
v_gene: TRBV19
abundance: -
CDR3nt: TGTGCCAGTAGTGTGGGGACAGGCGTCTGGAATTCACCCCTCCACTTT
CDR3aa: CASSVGTGVWNSPLHF

j_gene: TRBJ2-7
d_gene: -
v_gene: TRBV18
abundance: once
CDR3nt: TGTGCCAGCTCACCACCGCTATTGGGAGAGCAGTACTTC
CDR3aa: CASSPPLLGEQYF

j_gene: TRBJ2-2
d_gene: -
v_gene: TRBV10-3
abundance: -
CDR3nt: TGTGCCATCAGTGCTCAGGGGGAGCTGTTTTTT
CDR3aa: CAISAQGELFF

j_gene: TRBJ1-1
d_gene: -
v_gene: TRBV25-1
abundance: -
CDR3nt: TGTGCCAGCAGCGGGCAGGGAGTTGGAGAAGCTTTCTTT
CDR3aa: CASSGQGVGEAFF

j_gene: TRBJ2-7
d_gene: -
v_gene: TRBV28
abundance: few
CDR3nt: TGTGCCAGCATGACTTTTACCGACTTGGGGGACAATTCCTACGAGCAGTACTTC
CDR3aa: CASMTFTDLGDNSYEQYF

j_gene: TRBJ2-7
d_gene: TRBD1
v_gene: TRBV14
abundance: -
CDR3nt: TGTGCCAGCAGCCATAGGGGACAGGGGTCCTACGAGCAGTACTTC
CDR3aa: CASSHRGQGSYEQYF

j_gene: TRBJ2-3
d_gene: -
v_gene: TRBV13
abundance: -
CDR3nt: TGTGCCAGCAGCTTAGTAGTATGGGCGGGGGCACCGAGCACAGATACGCAGTATTTT
CDR3aa: CASSLVVWAGAPSTDTQYF

j_gene: TRBJ1-2
d_gene: TRBD1
v_gene: TRBV5-5
abundance: -
CDR3nt: TGTGCCAGCAGTATAAACCCGGGACAGGGAAACTATGGCTACACCTTC
CDR3aa: CASSINPGQGNYGYTF

j_gene: TRBJ2-7
d_gene: TRBD1
v_gene: TRBV28
abundance: once
CDR3nt: TGTGCCAGCAGTTTATCAGGGGGCGAGCAGTACTTC
CDR3aa: CASSLSGGEQYF

j_gene: TRBJ1-2
d_gene: TRBD1
v_gene: TRBV19
abundance: once
CDR3nt: TGTGCCAGTAGTATGGGGGGACAGACCTTCTATGGCTACACCTTC
CDR3aa: CASSMGGQTFYGYTF

j_gene: TRBJ1-6
d_gene: -
v_gene: TRBV18
abundance: -
CDR3nt: TGTGCCAGCTCACCAGGTTCCAAAGGGGCTAATAATTCACCCCTCCACTTT
CDR3aa: CASSPGSKGANNSPLHF

j_gene: TRBJ1-3
d_gene: -
v_gene: TRBV7-9
abundance: -
CDR3nt: TGTGCCAGCAGCTTAGGGGGGAGCACTACTGGAAACACCATATATTTT
CDR3aa: CASSLGGSTTGNTIYF

j_gene: TRBJ1-5
d_gene: -
v_gene: TRBV4-1
abundance: -
CDR3nt: TGCGCCAGCAGCCAAAGGGTTAATCAGCCCCAGCATTTT
CDR3aa: CASSQRVNQPQHF

j_gene: TRBJ1-6
d_gene: -
v_gene: TRBV11-2
abundance: -
CDR3nt: TGTGCCAGCAGCTCCCACCGGATGGGGAATTCACCCCTCCACTTT
CDR3aa: CASSSHRMGNSPLHF

j_gene: TRBJ1-5
d_gene: -
v_gene: TRBV5-6
abundance: once
CDR3nt: TGTGCCAGCAGCTTAGGGGGGTCCGGGCCCCAGCATTTT
CDR3aa: CASSLGGSGPQHF

j_gene: TRBJ2-7
d_gene: TRBD2
v_gene: TRBV28
abundance: -
CDR3nt: TGTGCCAGCAGTTTTCGGGGACTAGCAGAGAGCTCCTACGAGCAGTACTTC
CDR3aa: CASSFRGLAESSYEQYF

j_gene: TRBJ1-5
d_gene: TRBD1
v_gene: TRBV2
abundance: -
CDR3nt: TGTGCCAGCGGTCTTTTATACAGTCCCTCGACAGGGGGTACTGATCAGCCCCAGCATTTT
CDR3aa: CASGLLYSPSTGGTDQPQHF

j_gene: TRBJ1-4
d_gene: -
v_gene: TRBV15
abundance: -
CDR3nt: TGTGCCACCAGCAGAGATGAAAATGAAAAACTGTTTTTT
CDR3aa: CATSRDENEKLFF

j_gene: TRBJ2-7
d_gene: TRBD1
v_gene: TRBV5-8
abundance: -
CDR3nt: TGTGCCAGCAGCTTGGGACAGGGTCTTTACTACGAGCAGTACTTC
CDR3aa: CASSLGQGLYYEQYF

j_gene: TRBJ2-5
d_gene: -
v_gene: TRBV27
abundance: few
CDR3nt: TGTGCCAGCAGTGCCTCGGGCTATTCCATCTCGGAGACCCAGTACTTC
CDR3aa: CASSASGYSISETQYF

j_gene: TRBJ1-1
d_gene: TRBD1
v_gene: TRBV19
abundance: -
CDR3nt: TGTGCCAGTAGTACGTATAGTGACAGGGGATCCACTGAAGCTTTCTTT
CDR3aa: CASSTYSDRGSTEAFF

j_gene: TRBJ2-5
d_gene: -
v_gene: TRBV7-5
abundance: -
CDR3nt: TGTGCCAGAAGCTTGGGAGAGACCCAGTACTTC
CDR3aa: CARSLGETQYF

j_gene: TRBJ2-1
d_gene: TRBD2
v_gene: TRBV2
abundance: -
CDR3nt: TGTGCCAGCGATCTGTTGCGGGAGGGCCTATACAATGAGCAGTTCTTC
CDR3aa: CASDLLREGLYNEQFF

j_gene: TRBJ2-6
d_gene: -
v_gene: TRBV11-2
abundance: -
CDR3nt: TGTGCCAGCAGCTCCCAGTTTCAGTTTTACTCTGGGGCCAACGTCCTGACTTTC
CDR3aa: CASSSQFQFYSGANVLTF

j_gene: TRBJ1-5
d_gene: -
v_gene: TRBV6-6
abundance: few
CDR3nt: TGTGCCAGCAGTTCCTTCGTTGGGGGCAATCAGCCCCAGCATTTT
CDR3aa: CASSSFVGGNQPQHF

j_gene: TRBJ2-3
d_gene: TRBD2
v_gene: TRBV5-6
abundance: -
CDR3nt: TGTGCCAGCAGCTACCTAGCGGGAGGATCCGGAGATACGCAGTATTTT
CDR3aa: CASSYLAGGSGDTQYF

j_gene: TRBJ1-1
d_gene: -
v_gene: TRBV28
abundance: -
CDR3nt: TGTGCCAGCAGTTTTCAGACGAACACTGAAGCTTTCTTT
CDR3aa: CASSFQTNTEAFF

j_gene: TRBJ2-7
d_gene: -
v_gene: TRBV5-1
abundance: -
CDR3nt: TGCGCCAGCAGCTTGGAGGGATGGAACGAGCAGTACTTC
CDR3aa: CASSLEGWNEQYF

j_gene: TRBJ2-3
d_gene: -
v_gene: TRBV11-2
abundance: once
CDR3nt: TGTGCCAGCAGCTCATGGGTCGCGACCACAGATACGCAGTATTTT
CDR3aa: CASSSWVATTDTQYF

j_gene: TRBJ2-7
d_gene: -
v_gene: TRBV4-2
abundance: -
CDR3nt: TGTGCCAGCAGCCTGACTACTACGTCCGAGCAGTACTTC
CDR3aa: CASSLTTTSEQYF

j_gene: TRBJ2-7
d_gene: -
v_gene: TRBV2
abundance: few
CDR3nt: TGTGCCAGCACTACGGACAGAATAACCTACGAGCAGTACTTC
CDR3aa: CASTTDRITYEQYF

j_gene: TRBJ1-1
d_gene: TRBD1
v_gene: TRBV6-5
abundance: -
CDR3nt: TGTGCCAGCAGATCCGGGACAGGGAGTAAAACTGAAGCTTTCTTT
CDR3aa: CASRSGTGSKTEAFF

j_gene: TRBJ1-4
d_gene: TRBD1
v_gene: TRBV7-9
abundance: -
CDR3nt: TGTGCCAGCAGCTTCGGACAGGGGGGAGATGAAAAACTGTTTTTT
CDR3aa: CASSFGQGGDEKLFF